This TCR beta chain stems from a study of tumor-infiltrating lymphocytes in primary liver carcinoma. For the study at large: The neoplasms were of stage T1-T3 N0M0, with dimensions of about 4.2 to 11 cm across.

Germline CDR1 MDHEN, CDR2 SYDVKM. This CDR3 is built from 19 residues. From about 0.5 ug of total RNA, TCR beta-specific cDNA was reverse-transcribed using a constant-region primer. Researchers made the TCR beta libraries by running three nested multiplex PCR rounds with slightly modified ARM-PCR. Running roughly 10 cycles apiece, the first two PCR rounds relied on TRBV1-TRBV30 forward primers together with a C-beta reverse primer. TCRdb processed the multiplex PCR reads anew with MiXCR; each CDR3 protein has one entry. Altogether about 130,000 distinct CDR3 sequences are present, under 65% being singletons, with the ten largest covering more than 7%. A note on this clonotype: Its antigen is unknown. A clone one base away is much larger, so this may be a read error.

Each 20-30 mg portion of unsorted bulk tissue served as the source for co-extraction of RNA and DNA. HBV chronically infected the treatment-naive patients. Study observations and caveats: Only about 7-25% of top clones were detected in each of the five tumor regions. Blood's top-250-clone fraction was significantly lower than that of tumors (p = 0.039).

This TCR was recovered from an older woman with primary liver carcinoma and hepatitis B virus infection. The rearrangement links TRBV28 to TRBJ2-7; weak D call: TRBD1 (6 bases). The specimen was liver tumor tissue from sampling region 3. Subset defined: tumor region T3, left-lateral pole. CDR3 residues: CVSSSQRGHINPGDYEQYF. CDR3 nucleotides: TGTGTCAGCAGTTCTCAGAGGGGACACATAAACCCTGGGGACTACGAGCAGTACTTC.